A single sample is the source of the 7 T cell receptor beta chains below, sequenced in a study of spatial heterogeneity in lung cancer. Study conclusions and caveats: Tumor mutation counts were tracked by expanded intratumoral alpha and beta TCR counts.

These receptors are not linked to any known antigen. A single record per CDR3 protein comes from TCRdb applying MiXCR to the 5' RACE reads. The sample includes over 950 distinct CDR3 sequences, around 30% of them seen just once. Documented time point: sample taken at primary tumor resection. Material: lung tumor tissue, obtained at surgery. The receptors derive from a male donor with early-stage non-small cell lung cancer.

About this clonotype itself: This beta chain appears as a stray read in a library generated for alpha chains; its size is not informative. The chain's CDR3 is CASSMTQYNEQFF. The DNA of the CDR3 is TGTGCCAGCAGCATGACACAGTACAATGAGCAGTTCTTC. The chain recombines TRBV11-3 with TRBJ2-1, with unresolved D. The germline V gene has CDR1 SGHNT and CDR2 YENEEA. Trimming cost V 5 bases and J 4 bases, with 9 bases left between them. There are 13 residues in the CDR3.

A note on this clonotype: As an off-target read in a library built for alpha chains, this beta chain has a frequency of little significance. The chain employs TRBV7-2 and TRBJ2-1, with TRBD2 as a possible D gene (6 bases). The CDR3 is made up of 12 amino acids. The germline V and J ends were trimmed by 5 bases and 10 bases, with 12 bases remaining between them. CDR1 and CDR2 from the germline V gene are SGHTA and FQGNSA. CDR3 sequence: CASSPALAEQFF. As DNA, the CDR3 is TGTGCCAGCAGCCCTGCCCTAGCGGAGCAGTTCTTC.

This clonotype qualifies as medium-sized (0.01 to 0.1%). This beta chain is off target for a library built for alpha chains, so its abundance means little. This sequence joins TRBV6-2 or TRBV6-3 and TRBJ2-3, with 7 bases aligning to TRBD2. The germline gives CDR1 MNHEY, CDR2 SVGEGT. Trimming removed 3 bases from V and 7 bases from J; junction bases left unmatched: 13. The CDR3 has 16 amino acids. The CDR3 nucleotides are TGTGCCAGCAGTTATGGGTCTAGCGGATCTATCAATACGCAGTATTTT. It codes for CASSYGSSGSINTQYF.

In the case of this clonotype: Because this beta chain is a stray read in a library intended to capture alpha chains, its abundance should not be given much weight. The V gene is TRBV28, the J gene TRBJ2-3; a weak D match, TRBD1 (6 bases). This CDR3 has 12 residues. CDR1 and CDR2 from the germline V gene are MDHEN and SYDVKM. V was shortened by 9 bases and J by 14 bases, with 21 bases between the two germline ends. CDR3 bases: TGTGCCAGTAACCTATCCCCGGGACATCTGTATTTT. Protein product: CASNLSPGHLYF.

This clonotype has only a few counts. A library made for alpha chains picked up this beta chain off target, so its size means little. V and J are TRBV9 and TRBJ2-1; TRBD2 matches at 12 bases. The germline CDR1 and CDR2 sequences are SGDLS and YYNGEE. The CDR3 consists of 14 residues. Trimming cost V 5 bases and J 8 bases; bases outside gene matches: 5. Written as DNA, the CDR3 is TGTGCCAGCAGTACTAGCGGGAGGACGGATGAGCAGTTCTTC. This translates into CASSTSGRTDEQFF.

A remark on this clonotype: Since it is a stray read in a library aimed at alpha chains, this beta chain has a size that is not meaningful. This sequence joins TRBV7-8 and TRBJ1-3, with 7 bases lining up with TRBD1. V shed 0 bases and J 4 bases; nucleotides not matched to a gene: 9. The CDR3 has 17 residues. CDR1 SGHVS and CDR2 FQNEAQ come from the germline V gene. This chain's CDR3 is CASSLAGGQRFGNTIYF. Written as DNA, the CDR3 is TGTGCCAGCAGCTTAGCGGGGGGACAGCGTTTCGGAAACACCATATATTTT.

With respect to this clonotype: This beta chain is an unintended read in a library built for alpha chains; its size means little. The chain links TRBV27 to TRBJ2-7; 10 nucleotides agree with TRBD1. V shed 3 bases, J shed 6 bases, and the junction held 5 bases outside the gene matches. Germline-derived CDR1 and CDR2 are MNHEY and SMNVEV (reference sequence). CDR3 length: 14 residues. DNA of the CDR3: TGTGCCAGCAGTTTGGGGGACAGGGGACGCGAGCAGTACTTC. Its protein is CASSLGDRGREQYF.